Sequencing of this T cell receptor (beta chain) was carried out in a study of tumor-infiltrating lymphocytes in localized non-small cell lung cancer. Study-wide points: Compared with uninvolved lung, tumors showed higher T cell infiltration by TCRbeta sequencing.

As for this clone: As yet, its antigen is unknown.

The ends were cut back, 4 bases at V and 1 base at J, with 8 bases in the middle. The CDR3 is 13 amino acids. In germline, CDR1 is SGHRS, CDR2 YFSETQ. Using immunoSEQ multiplex PCR, the repertoire was profiled, and TCRdb retains in-frame clones only, with some absent. This sample has over 10,000 clones, with about 79% found just once. V is TRBV5-1 and J is TRBJ2-5; a weak D match, TRBD2 (5 bases). The sample taken for sequencing was lung tumor tissue. The receptor was derived from a human donor with non-small cell lung cancer. CDR3 residues: CASSPGVQETQYF. CDR3 nucleotides: TGCGCCAGCAGCCCCGGGGTCCAAGAGACCCAGTACTTC.